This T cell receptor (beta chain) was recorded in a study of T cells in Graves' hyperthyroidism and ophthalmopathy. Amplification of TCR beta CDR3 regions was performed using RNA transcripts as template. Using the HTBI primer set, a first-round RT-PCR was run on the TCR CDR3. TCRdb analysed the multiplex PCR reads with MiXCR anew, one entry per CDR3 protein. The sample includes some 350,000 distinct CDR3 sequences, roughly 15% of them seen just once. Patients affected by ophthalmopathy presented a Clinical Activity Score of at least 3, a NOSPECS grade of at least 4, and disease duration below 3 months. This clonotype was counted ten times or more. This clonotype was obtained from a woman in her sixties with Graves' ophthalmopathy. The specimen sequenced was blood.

The CDR3: CASSPRLGGYEQYF. DNA for the CDR3: TGTGCCAGCAGCCCCCGTCTTGGGGGCTACGAGCAGTACTTC. The chain is built from TRBV7-2 and TRBJ2-7; possibly TRBD1 or TRBD2 for D (5 bases each). Germline CDR1 is SGHTA and CDR2 is FQGNSA. This CDR3 region has 14 residues. V was pared by 5 bases and J by 3 bases, with 14 bases between. The full variable domain, its missing parts supplied by reference TRBV7-2 and TRBJ2-7, is GAGVSQSPSNKVTEKGKDVELRCDPISGHTALYWYRQSLGQGLEFLIYFQGNSAPDKSGLPSDRFSAERTGGSVSTLTIQRTQQEDSAVYLCASSPRLGGYEQYFGPGTRLTVT.